These 16 T cell receptor beta chains were sequenced from one sample in a study of cytomegalovirus exposure and HLA in healthy donors. The PCR ran on 60 Vbeta and 13 Jbeta primers. Using immunoSEQ multiplex PCR, the repertoire was profiled, and TCRdb retains in-frame clones only, with some absent. The sample has roughly 180,000 clones, around 85% seen once; the top ten hold 1%. Sequencing was carried out using PBMCs. The source is a boy under 10 years old in good health and CMV-seronegative.

The genes are TRBV10-3 and TRBJ2-5; 9 bases align to TRBD1. In germline, CDR1 is ENHRY, CDR2 SYGVKD. Unmatched junction bases numbered 12, after V lost 2 bases and J lost 2 bases. The CDR3 is 18 residues long. CDR3 coding DNA: TGTGCCATCAGTGAGATACGGGACAGGGCCGAACTACAAGAGACCCAGTACTTC. This gives the protein CAISEIRDRAELQETQYF.

This clone came up once. The rearrangement joins TRBV13 to TRBJ2-5, with 11 positions matching TRBD2. This CDR3 is built from 15 residues. V was clipped by 4 bases and J by 1 base; unmatched bases: 2. Germline V gene sequence: CDR1 PRHDT, CDR2 FYEKMQ (reference sequence). The CDR3 DNA reads TGTGCCAGCAGCTCGGGACTAGCGGTCCAAGAGACCCAGTACTTC. It encodes CASSSGLAVQETQYF. Together with reference TRBV13 and TRBJ2-5, the CDR3 gives the full variable domain: AAGVIQSPRHLIKEKRETATLKCYPIPRHDTVYWYQQGPGQDPQFLISFYEKMQSDKGSIPDRFSAQQFSDYHSELNMSSLELGDSALYFCASSSGLAVQETQYFGPGTRLLVL.

The chain is built from TRBV2 and TRBJ1-1; possibly TRBD1 for D (6 bases). CDR1 is SNHLY and CDR2 is FYNNEI in the germline V gene. The V and J ends lost 10 bases and 4 bases respectively, with 13 bases between them. The CDR3 runs 12 residues. The chain's CDR3 is CATQTGPTEAFF. The CDR3 DNA reads TGTGCCACCCAAACAGGGCCCACTGAAGCTTTCTTT. The whole variable domain, remainder taken from reference TRBV2 and TRBJ1-1, is EPEVTQTPSHQVTQMGQEVILRCVPISNHLYFYWYRQILGQKVEFLVSFYNNEISEKSEIFDDQFSVERPDGSNFTLKIRSTKLEDSAMYFCATQTGPTEAFFGQGTRLTVV.

V gene TRBV28 combines with J gene TRBJ2-7; D is unresolved. Germline V lookup: CDR1 MDHEN, CDR2 SYDVKM. CDR3 length equals 13 residues. V was cut by 8 bases and J by 0 bases, with 11 bases left in between. CDR3 residues: CASYNPVSYEQYF. CDR3 sequence (DNA): TGTGCCAGCTACAATCCCGTCTCCTACGAGCAGTACTTC.

This clone appeared a single time. V usage is TRBV27 and J usage is TRBJ2-6, with 8 bases lining up with TRBD1. CDR3 length: 18 amino acids. From germline, CDR1 is MNHEY and CDR2 SMNVEV (reference sequence). V shed 4 bases, J shed 0 bases, and the junction held 8 bases outside the gene matches. The CDR3 bases are TGTGCCAGCAGTTACCGGGACAGGCCCAGCTCTGGGGCCAACGTCCTGACTTTC. As protein: CASSYRDRPSSGANVLTF.

This sequence joins TRBV7-6 and TRBJ2-2, with 7 bases that match TRBD2. The trim removed 9 bases at V and 6 bases at J, leaving 13 bases unmatched. Germline CDR1 is SGHVS and CDR2 is FNYEAQ. This CDR3 is 15 amino acids long. The CDR3 loop is CASRLEGRAAGELFF. CDR3 coding DNA: TGTGCCAGTCGGCTAGAAGGGAGGGCAGCCGGGGAGCTGTTTTTT.

This clone was seen a handful of times. The rearrangement uses TRBV7-2 and TRBJ2-3; TRBD1 aligns across 8 bases. Germline V gene data show CDR1 as SGHTA and CDR2 as FQGNSA. V was clipped by 5 bases and J by 4 bases; unmatched bases: 8. CDR3 length: 15 residues. The CDR3 spells CASSPRQGLADTQYF. The CDR3 region has the DNA TGTGCCAGCAGCCCAAGACAGGGGCTCGCAGATACGCAGTATTTT.

This CDR3 reads CASSLGLGLTSPLHF. DNA of the CDR3: TGTGCCAGCAGCTTAGGCCTGGGGCTGACTTCACCCCTCCACTTT. The rearrangement uses TRBV13 and TRBJ1-6; a possible D gene is TRBD1 (5 bases). V was shortened by 0 bases and J by 9 bases, with 12 bases between the two germline ends. This CDR3 contains 15 residues. Per germline, CDR1 PRHDT and CDR2 FYEKMQ (reference sequence). The full variable domain, completed using reference TRBV13 and TRBJ1-6, is AAGVIQSPRHLIKEKRETATLKCYPIPRHDTVYWYQQGPGQDPQFLISFYEKMQSDKGSIPDRFSAQQFSDYHSELNMSSLELGDSALYFCASSLGLGLTSPLHFGNGTRLTVT.

The chain has TRBV19 and TRBJ2-2; D perhaps matches TRBD1 (6 bases). From germline, CDR1 is LNHDA and CDR2 SQIVND (reference sequence). V was shortened by 1 base and J by 3 bases, with 9 bases between the two germline ends. The CDR3 spans 15 residues. The CDR3 loop is CASSIGQVDTGELFF. In DNA, the CDR3 is TGTGCCAGTAGTATAGGACAGGTGGACACCGGGGAGCTGTTTTTT. Drawing the rest from reference TRBV19 and TRBJ2-2, the complete variable domain is DGGITQSPKYLFRKEGQNVTLSCEQNLNHDAMYWYRQDPGQGLRLIYYSQIVNDFQKGDIAEGYSVSREKKESFPLTVTSAQKNPTAFYLCASSIGQVDTGELFFGEGSRLTVL.

This chain's CDR3 is CASSSSGELGGYTF. The CDR3 nucleotides read TGTGCCAGCAGCTCCAGCGGGGAGTTAGGGGGCTACACCTTC. J is TRBJ1-2 and V is TRBV7-9; D not certain. The CDR3 has 14 amino acids. The V gene's germline CDR1 is SEHNR and CDR2 FQNEAQ (reference sequence). V lost 4 bases, J lost 8 bases, and 17 bases lay in between.

This sequence joins TRBV19 and TRBJ2-3; maybe TRBD1 (6 bases). This CDR3 region has 14 residues. Germline CDR1 LNHDA, CDR2 SQIVND (reference sequence). The germline V and J ends were trimmed by 1 base and 5 bases, with 10 bases remaining between them. Here the CDR3 reads CASSIGAQGDTQYF. The CDR3 DNA reads as TGTGCCAGTAGTATAGGGGCACAGGGAGATACGCAGTATTTT.

A single count supports this clone. V usage is TRBV2 and J usage is TRBJ1-1; TRBD1 aligns across 8 bases. The CDR3 is 13 amino acids. Germline CDR1 SNHLY, CDR2 FYNNEI. The V segment lost 6 bases and the J segment 7 bases; nucleotides outside the gene matches: 7. This CDR3 is CASRNRGACEAFF. As DNA, the CDR3 is TGTGCCAGCAGAAACAGGGGGGCCTGTGAAGCTTTCTTT.

This clone came up once. This chain links TRBV15 with TRBJ1-5, with 10 bases that match TRBD1. CDR3 size: 19 residues. Per germline, CDR1 LNHNV and CDR2 YYDKDF (reference sequence). V shed 1 base, J shed 0 bases, and the junction held 9 bases outside the gene matches. The CDR3: CATSRVGQGKGLSNQPQHF. CDR3 nucleotides: TGTGCCACCAGCAGAGTGGGACAGGGGAAAGGTCTTAGCAATCAGCCCCAGCATTTT.

The genes are TRBV27 and TRBJ1-4, with D hard to call. V lost 6 bases, J lost 4 bases, and 18 bases lay in between. The CDR3 totals 16 residues. CDR1 is MNHEY, CDR2 SMNVEV, per germline (reference sequence). CDR3 nucleotide sequence: TGTGCCAGCAGATCGGACGGGGATAGTTATAATGAAAAACTGTTTTTT. It yields the protein CASRSDGDSYNEKLFF.

V is TRBV7-9 and J is TRBJ1-1; no clear D. This CDR3 is 18 amino acids long. Germline CDR1 is SEHNR and CDR2 is FQNEAQ (reference sequence). The ends were cut back, 5 bases at V and 4 bases at J, with 26 bases in the middle. In DNA, the CDR3 is TGTGCCAGCAGCACAAGCCGGGCCGAGAGGTGGGGAGGCACTGAAGCTTTCTTT. This codes for CASSTSRAERWGGTEAFF.

This chain connects TRBV6-6 to TRBJ1-2; D might be TRBD1 (6 bases). The V gene lost 2 bases and the J gene lost 8 bases, with 21 bases spanning the gap. The CDR3 sequence is 16 residues long. The germline CDR1 and CDR2 sequences are MNHNY and SVGAGI (reference sequence). DNA of the CDR3: TGTGCCAGCAGTTACACAGGGACGGCTCCACCGGGGGGCTACACCTTC. Its translation: CASSYTGTAPPGGYTF.